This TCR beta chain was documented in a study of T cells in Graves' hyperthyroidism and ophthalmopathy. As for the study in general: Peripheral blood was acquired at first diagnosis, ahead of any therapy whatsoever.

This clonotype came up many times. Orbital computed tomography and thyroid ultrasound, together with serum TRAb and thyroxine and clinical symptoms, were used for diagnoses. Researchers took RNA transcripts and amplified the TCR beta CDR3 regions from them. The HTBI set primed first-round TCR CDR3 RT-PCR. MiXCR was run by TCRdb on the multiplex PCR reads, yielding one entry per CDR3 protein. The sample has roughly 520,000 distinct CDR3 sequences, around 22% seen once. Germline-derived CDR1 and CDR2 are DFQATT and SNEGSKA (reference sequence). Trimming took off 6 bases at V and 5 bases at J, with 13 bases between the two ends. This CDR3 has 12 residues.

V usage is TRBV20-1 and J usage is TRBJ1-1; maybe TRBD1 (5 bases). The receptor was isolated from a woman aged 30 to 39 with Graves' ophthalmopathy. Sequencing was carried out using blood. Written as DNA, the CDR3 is TGCAGTGCGCTGACAGTTGGTACTGAAGCTTTCTTT. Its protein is CSALTVGTEAFF.